This T cell receptor (beta chain) came from a study of vaccination effects on CD4 cells after COVID-19. Study at large: It was two doses of either the BNT162b2 or mRNA-1273 vaccine that participants received. Sampling of a couple of convalescent patients took place 16 days and one week prior to vaccination.

Germline V gene sequence: CDR1 SGHRS, CDR2 YFSETQ. The CDR3 covers 15 residues. V was clipped by 0 bases and J by 4 bases; unmatched bases: 4. Generated by immunoSEQ multiplex PCR, the TCRdb table keeps only in-frame clones and is missing some. The profile covers tens of thousands of clones, with more than 60% appearing a single time and less than 25% taken by the ten largest. In regard to this clone: Its specificity is unknown.

Culture proceeded for 9 to 11 days, and CD4+ T cells were then isolated. The rearrangement links TRBV5-1 to TRBJ2-5, with 9 nucleotides matching TRBD2. The TCR originated in a human donor who had a prior SARS-CoV-2 infection. The sample here was CD4+ T cells from PBMCs cultured without peptide, taken before COVID-19 vaccination. CDR3 nucleotide sequence: TGCGCCAGCAGCTTGGGCGGGGGGGCCCCAGAGACCCAGTACTTC. Amino acid sequence: CASSLGGGAPETQYF.